Presented here are 20 T cell receptor beta chains from one specimen sequenced in a study of CD8+ T cells in alopecia areata. Sequencing used cDNA as its template, made by extracting RNA and reverse transcribing it. Sequenced by immunoSEQ multiplex PCR; TCRdb stores in-frame clones only, minus some. Here the sample spans fewer than 90,000 clones, about 51% being singletons. Sequencing was performed on NKG2D-high CD8+ T cells sorted from blood. The source of these receptors is a human donor with alopecia areata.

The V and J genes are TRBV29-1 and TRBJ2-3; 14 nucleotides match TRBD2. Unmatched junction bases numbered 10, after V lost 1 base and J lost 4 bases. Germline V gene lookup returns CDR1 SQVTM and CDR2 ANQGSEA. The CDR3 is 18 residues long. The CDR3: CSVEGLAGGPGSADTQYF. The CDR3 DNA is TGCAGCGTTGAAGGACTAGCGGGAGGGCCCGGGTCCGCAGATACGCAGTATTTT.

The chain couples TRBV28 to TRBJ2-7, with D possibly being TRBD2 (5 bases). The CDR3 is 13 amino acids. V was shortened by 4 bases and J by 5 bases, with 12 bases between the two germline ends. CDR1 is MDHEN and CDR2 is SYDVKM in the germline V gene. CDR3 nucleotides: TGTGCCAGCAGTTATTCACCGAGGGACGAGCAGTACTTC. Its translation: CASSYSPRDEQYF.

This clone came up a few times. The chain combines TRBV5-1 with TRBJ2-7; 7 positions match TRBD1. V was clipped by 4 bases and J by 2 bases; unmatched bases: 3. The CDR3 has 13 amino acids. The germline V gene encodes CDR1 SGHRS and CDR2 YFSETQ. The chain's CDR3 is CASSLTGTYEQYF. The CDR3 DNA reads as TGCGCCAGCAGCCTGACAGGGACCTACGAGCAGTACTTC.

This chain connects TRBV7-9 to TRBJ1-2; TRBD1 matches at 7 bases. This CDR3 comprises 16 residues. The V gene end was trimmed by 5 bases and the J gene end by 0 bases; junction bases not matched to a gene: 9. Germline CDR1 reads SEHNR; CDR2 reads FQNEAQ (reference sequence). The CDR3 reads CASSPRRDRTNYGYTF. Written as DNA, the CDR3 is TGTGCCAGCAGCCCCCGGCGGGACAGAACTAACTATGGCTACACCTTC.

The chain links TRBV4-1 to TRBJ2-7; D possibly corresponds to TRBD1 (5 bases). The CDR3 covers 14 residues. Per the germline V gene, CDR1 is MGHRA and CDR2 is YSYEKL. Trimming removed 3 bases from V and 2 bases from J, with 11 bases in between. The CDR3 bases are TGCGCCAGCAGCCAGAGCAAGGGGACCTACGAGCAGTACTTC. This codes for CASSQSKGTYEQYF.

V is TRBV27 and J is TRBJ1-2, with D hard to call. From germline, CDR1 is MNHEY and CDR2 SMNVEV (reference sequence). The V end lost 5 bases, the J end lost 4 bases, and 11 bases lay between the germline ends. The length of the CDR3 is 13 residues. The DNA for the CDR3 is TGTGCCAGCAGTCTGACGAGAGGCTATGGCTACACCTTC. Translation gives CASSLTRGYGYTF.

J is TRBJ2-7 and V is TRBV30; D perhaps matches TRBD1 (6 bases). Trimming pared 5 bases from V and 2 bases from J, leaving 13 bases between. CDR1 and CDR2 from the germline V gene are GTSNPN and SVGIG (reference sequence). This CDR3 has 13 amino acids. CDR3 in DNA: TGTGCCTGGTCGACAGGAACCACCTACGAGCAGTACTTC. Encoded protein: CAWSTGTTYEQYF.

This clone was found a few times. This chain joins TRBV29-1 and TRBJ2-5, with 8 bases fitting TRBD1. In germline, CDR1 is SQVTM, CDR2 ANQGSEA. J lost 11 bases, V lost 7 bases, and 9 bases had no gene match. The CDR3 extends over 11 amino acids. The CDR3: CSADRDGEQYF. DNA of the CDR3: TGCAGCGCGGACAGGGACGGGGAGCAGTACTTC.

The rearrangement joins TRBV28 to TRBJ1-1; 7 bases fit TRBD1. V lost 11 bases and J lost 0; bases outside the gene matches: 6. CDR1 MDHEN and CDR2 SYDVKM come from the germline V gene. The CDR3 contains 13 residues. Here the CDR3 DNA reads TGTGCCTTTGTGGGGACAGTGAACACTGAAGCTTTCTTT. Translation: CAFVGTVNTEAFF.

As concerns this clone: The same CDR3 is also encoded by other DNA sequences in this sample. CDR3 sequence (DNA): TGTGCCAGCAGTTACTCCGGCGGGGAAGCTTTCTTT. It is translated as CASSYSGGEAFF. The chain couples TRBV6-5 to TRBJ1-1; D ambiguous. The V gene's germline CDR1 is MNHEY and CDR2 SVGAGI. V gave up 0 bases and J gave up 8 bases, with 7 bases separating them. There are 12 residues in the CDR3.

The chain has TRBV7-2 and TRBJ2-7; 16 bases agree with TRBD2. V was clipped by 5 bases and J by 5 bases; unmatched bases: 6. Germline V gives CDR1 SGHTA, CDR2 FQGNSA. The CDR3 has 16 amino acids. The CDR3 spells CASSLGTSGRADEQYF. The CDR3 coding sequence is TGTGCCAGCAGCCTCGGGACTAGCGGGAGGGCGGACGAGCAGTACTTC.

This rearrangement joins TRBV29-1 to TRBJ2-7; 11 bases line up with TRBD2. This CDR3 comprises 13 residues. Germline values: CDR1 SQVTM, CDR2 ANQGSEA. Trimming cost V 6 bases and J 3 bases; bases outside gene matches: 4. The CDR3 reads CSVITSGGYEQYF. The CDR3 DNA reads as TGCAGCGTGATAACTAGCGGGGGCTACGAGCAGTACTTC.

J is TRBJ2-1 and V is TRBV29-1; 13 positions agree with TRBD2. Germline V gene data show CDR1 as SQVTM and CDR2 as ANQGSEA. This CDR3 comprises 14 residues. Trimming cost V 4 bases and J 7 bases; bases outside gene matches: 4. CDR3 bases: TGCAGCGTTGTTTGGACTAGCGGGGGAAATGAGCAGTTCTTC. Amino acid sequence: CSVVWTSGGNEQFF.

This clone was detected a few times. J is TRBJ2-4 and V is TRBV7-2; tentative D call: TRBD2 (6 bases). Germline V gives CDR1 SGHTA, CDR2 FQGNSA. The CDR3 has 15 residues. V dropped 1 base and J dropped 0 bases, with 7 bases sitting between them. CDR3 sequence: CASSLGLVAKNIQYF. Here the CDR3 DNA reads TGTGCCAGCAGCTTAGGACTAGTAGCCAAAAACATTCAGTACTTC.

Written as DNA, the CDR3 is TGCAGCGTTGAACATATTGGGGACTATGGCTACACCTTC. It is translated as CSVEHIGDYGYTF. J is TRBJ1-2 and V is TRBV29-1; no clear D. This CDR3 is 13 amino acids long. Trimming removed 2 bases at V and 3 bases at J, with 10 bases between. Germline loops: CDR1 SQVTM, CDR2 ANQGSEA.

The table lists this clone with a few counts. The chain has TRBV29-1 and TRBJ1-1; weak D call: TRBD1 (6 bases). The CDR3 covers 11 residues. The germline V gene has CDR1 SQVTM and CDR2 ANQGSEA. Trimming took off 6 bases at V and 6 bases at J, with 11 bases between the two ends. CDR3 DNA: TGCAGCGTCCGGGACACCCCTGAAGCTTTCTTT. It codes for CSVRDTPEAFF.

This clone was seen a handful of times. This chain connects TRBV11-2 to TRBJ2-7, with D hard to call. Germline V gives CDR1 SGHAT, CDR2 FQNNGV. Trimming removed 3 bases from V and 4 bases from J, with 4 bases in between. The length of the CDR3 is 11 residues. For the CDR3, the DNA is TGTGCCAGCAGCTTGCGGTACGAGCAGTACTTC. Protein product: CASSLRYEQYF.

The chain links TRBV11-2 to TRBJ2-5, with D possibly matching TRBD2 (7 bases). Germline CDR1 SGHAT, CDR2 FQNNGV. V was cut by 4 bases and J by 1 base, with 13 bases left in between. The CDR3 is 15 amino acids. Here the CDR3 reads CASSWGGRGQETQYF. Written as DNA, the CDR3 is TGTGCCAGCAGCTGGGGGGGCAGGGGCCAAGAGACCCAGTACTTC.

The chain joins TRBV29-1 to TRBJ2-7; 7 bases line up with TRBD2. Germline V CDR1 and CDR2: SQVTM, ANQGSEA. CDR3 length equals 13 residues. V shed 6 bases, J shed 5 bases, and the junction held 10 bases outside the gene matches. The CDR3 DNA is TGCAGCGTCGGTGAGCGGGATCTCCACGAGCAGTACTTC. Translating gives CSVGERDLHEQYF.

The rearrangement links TRBV7-2 to TRBJ2-5; D is unclear. Trimming removed 4 bases from V and 5 bases from J, with 17 bases in between. CDR1 and CDR2 (germline): SGHTA, FQGNSA. CDR3 length equals 15 residues. In DNA form, the CDR3 reads TGTGCCAGCAGCTCCCTCATGGTTCAGATGGAGACCCAGTACTTC. Translation: CASSSLMVQMETQYF.